This entry describes one T cell receptor (beta chain). Germline loops: CDR1 MGHRA, CDR2 YSYEKL. The CDR3 contains 12 residues. V lost 3 bases, J lost 1 base, and 3 bases lay in between. Original methodology: Reference gene primer amplification yielded estimated nucleated cell counts. This table comes from immunoSEQ multiplex PCR, and its TCRdb copy is limited to in-frame clones, with some not included. The V and J calls and clone size come from that table; D and trimming were worked out from the DNA. Among a few hundred thousand clones listed, less than 85% were seen once. The data were obtained in a study of blood T cell repertoires in COVID-19.

J is TRBJ2-5 and V is TRBV4-1; D not resolved. Material: peripheral blood. The clonotype was recovered from a woman between 18 and 30 years old with acute or convalescent COVID-19. CDR3 amino acids: CASSQSQETQYF. The CDR3 coding sequence is TGCGCCAGCAGCCAGAGCCAAGAGACCCAGTACTTC.